A selection of T cell receptor beta chains follows, all from one sample in a study of cytotoxic CD8 clonotypes in ibrutinib-treated CLL. Only in-frame clones appear in the TCRdb table, and some are missing; sequencing was by immunoSEQ multiplex PCR. The data contain tens of thousands of clones, around 53% of them seen just once; the ten biggest clones take up about 19%. This material consisted of PBMCs, taken before ibrutinib treatment. The source of these receptors is a human donor with chronic lymphocytic leukemia. Each CDR3 is given with its conserved first and last residue. Fields, in order: J gene, D gene, V gene, CDR3 protein. A D gene is named only where the DNA matches it firmly.

TRBJ1-6 | - | TRBV28 | CASSLQGYNSPLHF
TRBJ2-1 | TRBD1 | TRBV10-3 | CAISLGTGGYNEQFF
TRBJ1-1 | - | TRBV6-5 | CASSSGAGGRGTEAFF
TRBJ1-3 | - | TRBV7-6 | CASSLEVTGSSGNTIYF
TRBJ1-2 | - | TRBV11-1 | CASSPGQERYGYTF
TRBJ2-2 | - | TRBV9 | CASSVGQRANTGELFF
TRBJ2-6 | - | TRBV7-8 | CASSLGRAGANVLTF
TRBJ1-6 | - | TRBV4-1 | CASSQDLRGYYNSPLHF
TRBJ2-7 | TRBD2 | TRBV6-5 | CASSRGGAYEQYF
TRBJ1-1 | TRBD1 | TRBV29-1 | CSVEAPDRLDTEAFF
TRBJ2-1 | TRBD2 | TRBV7-6 | CASSASLVGGSSYNEQFF
TRBJ1-1 | TRBD1 | TRBV6-5 | CASSSRDRGIQAFF
TRBJ2-1 | - | TRBV7-9 | CASSLGFYNEQFF
TRBJ2-7 | - | TRBV6-6 | CASSWDPTYEQYF
TRBJ1-1 | - | TRBV27 | CASRLLAANTEAFF
TRBJ2-3 | - | TRBV19 | CATNTAGHEADTQYF
TRBJ1-5 | - | TRBV5-1 | CASSLRGGDQPQHF
TRBJ1-1 | - | TRBV6-5 | CASSSLTGNTEAFF
TRBJ1-2 | - | TRBV9 | CASSAGRDTSTDYGYTF
TRBJ1-5 | - | TRBV7-8 | CASSLPSFYSNQPQHF
TRBJ2-2 | TRBD1 | TRBV7-9 | CASRHRGLPTGELFF
TRBJ1-2 | - | TRBV28 | CASSLGPGKYGYTF
TRBJ2-7 | - | TRBV2 | CASSVRVYVYEQYF
TRBJ1-3 | TRBD1 | TRBV6-1 | CASRVDRASGNTIYF
TRBJ1-4 | - | TRBV5-6 | CASSFLGETGLNEKLFF
TRBJ2-7 | - | TRBV7-9 | CASSLVGPAAYEQYF